The present TCR beta chain was sequenced within a study of beta chain features in type 1 diabetes. Investigators reverse transcribed all isolated RNA, so they sequenced expressed TCRB transcripts. Clones were sequenced by immunoSEQ multiplex PCR, and TCRdb holds only the in-frame ones, with some missing. Altogether about 150,000 clones are present, under 9.5% being singletons, with the ten largest covering 0.55% to 0.65%. The germline gives CDR1 LGHNA, CDR2 YNFKEQ. CDR3 length: 15 amino acids. Trimming removed 4 bases from V and 3 bases from J; junction bases left unmatched: 4. This clone was seen only a few times.

This sequence was found in a man between 18 and 35 years old in good health. Sequencing was carried out using central memory CD4+ T cells from blood. V usage is TRBV4-2 and J usage is TRBJ2-7; 12 bases match TRBD2. The CDR3 DNA sequence: TGTGCCAGCAGCCCTACTAGCGGGGGGTACTACGAGCAGTACTTC. Protein product: CASSPTSGGYYEQYF.